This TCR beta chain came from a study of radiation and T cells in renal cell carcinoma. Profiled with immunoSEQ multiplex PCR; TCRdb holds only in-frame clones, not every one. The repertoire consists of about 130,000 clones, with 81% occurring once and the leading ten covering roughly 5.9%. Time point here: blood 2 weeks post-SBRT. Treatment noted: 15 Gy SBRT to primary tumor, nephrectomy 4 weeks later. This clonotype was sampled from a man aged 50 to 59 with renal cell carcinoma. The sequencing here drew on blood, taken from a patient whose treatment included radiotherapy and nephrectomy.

The CDR3 DNA is TGTGCCAGCAGCGCGGACAGGGGGCGATTAACCGGGGAGCTGTTTTTT. Amino acids: CASSADRGRLTGELFF. V and J are TRBV5-4 and TRBJ2-2; the match to TRBD1 covers 11 bases. V gave up 4 bases and J gave up 5 bases; unmatched junction bases: 7. Germline CDR1 SGHNT, CDR2 YYREEE (reference sequence). The CDR3 extends over 16 amino acids.